This T cell receptor beta chain was retrieved from a study of Graves' ophthalmopathy and Graves' hyperthyroidism. Of note for this clonotype: As yet, its antigen is unknown.

Using RNA transcripts, the TCR beta CDR3 regions were amplified. Scientists carried out first-round RT-PCR using HTBI primers and then a second-round multiplex PCR. MiXCR, run by TCRdb on the multiplex PCR reads, gives a single entry per CDR3 protein. The table records hundreds of thousands of distinct CDR3 sequences, around a fifth of them present only once. The CDR3 loop spans 14 amino acids. The V segment lost 3 bases and the J segment 5 bases; nucleotides outside the gene matches: 2. Study-wide findings and caveats: A majority of expanded thyroid clonotypes exceeding 0.001 frequency were likewise present in blood. Separation of ophthalmopathy from stable hyperthyroidism was achieved by a 13-signature model, at approximately 90% sensitivity and about 81% specificity.

Sequencing used peripheral blood. This receptor was identified in a woman younger than 35 with stable Graves' hyperthyroidism. The chain has TRBV12-3 or TRBV12-4 and TRBJ1-3; TRBD1 agrees at 9 bases. CDR3 sequence: CASSFGQGRNTIYF. The CDR3 DNA reads as TGTGCCAGCAGTTTCGGACAGGGGCGAAACACCATATATTTT.